One T cell receptor (beta chain) is described in this entry. The antigen remains unidentified. These data originate in a study of T cells expressing NK-cell markers. Study results and caveats: Six or seven donors had dominant NKG2C+ clonotypes that comprised roughly 1.0-8% of their CD8+ T cells. Topping the CD3+CD56-NKG2C+ fraction as well were these clonotypes, in a handful of donors. Whether expanded NKG2C+ T cell clones recognized HCMV stayed uncertain.

For TCR beta, cDNA was produced by 5'RACE template switching with UMIs. TCRdb reprocessed the 5' RACE reads and stores each CDR3 protein as one record, lacking DNA. This specimen shows 120,000 to 150,000 distinct CDR3 sequences; the ten leading clones hold 10% to 15%. This CDR3 is built from 12 residues. In germline, CDR1 is GTSNPN, CDR2 SVGIG (reference sequence). Input material: blood T cells: a sorted CD56 or NKG2C T cell subset, CD4+ or CD8+ T cells, or bulk PBMC T cells (not recorded which). The TCR sequence derives from a man aged 18 to 29 in good health. The chain has TRBV30 and TRBJ2-4; the D call from TCRdb, TRBD2, cannot be confirmed without DNA. CDR3 sequence reads: CAWGPSRDIQYF.